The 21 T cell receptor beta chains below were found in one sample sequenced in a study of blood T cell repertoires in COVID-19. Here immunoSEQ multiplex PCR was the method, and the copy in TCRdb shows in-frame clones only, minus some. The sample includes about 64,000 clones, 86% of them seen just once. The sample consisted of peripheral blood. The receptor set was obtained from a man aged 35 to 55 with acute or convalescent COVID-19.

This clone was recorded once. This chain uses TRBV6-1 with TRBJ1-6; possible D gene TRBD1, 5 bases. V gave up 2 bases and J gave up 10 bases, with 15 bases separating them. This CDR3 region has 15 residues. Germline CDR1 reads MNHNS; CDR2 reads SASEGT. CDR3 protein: CASSENWGSTSPLHF. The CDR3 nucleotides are TGTGCCAGCAGTGAAAATTGGGGCAGCACATCACCCCTCCACTTT.

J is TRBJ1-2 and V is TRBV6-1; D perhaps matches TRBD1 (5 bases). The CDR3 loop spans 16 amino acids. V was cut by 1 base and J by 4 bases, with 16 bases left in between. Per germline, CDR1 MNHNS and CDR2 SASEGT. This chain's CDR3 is CASSEEGMRGIYGYTF. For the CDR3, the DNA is TGTGCCAGCAGTGAAGAGGGGATGAGAGGAATCTATGGCTACACCTTC.

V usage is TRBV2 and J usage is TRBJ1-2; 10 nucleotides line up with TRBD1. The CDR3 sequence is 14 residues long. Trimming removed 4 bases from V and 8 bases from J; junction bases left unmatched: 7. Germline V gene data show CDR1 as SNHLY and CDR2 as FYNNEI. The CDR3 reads CASSGQGAPGGYTF. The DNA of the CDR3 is TGTGCCAGCAGTGGACAGGGGGCGCCGGGAGGCTACACCTTC.

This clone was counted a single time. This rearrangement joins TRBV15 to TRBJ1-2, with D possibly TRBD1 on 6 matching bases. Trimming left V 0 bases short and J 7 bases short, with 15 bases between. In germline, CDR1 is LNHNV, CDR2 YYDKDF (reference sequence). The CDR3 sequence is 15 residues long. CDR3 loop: CATSRDKFRGVGYTF. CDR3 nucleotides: TGTGCCACCAGCAGAGATAAGTTCAGGGGAGTTGGCTACACCTTC.

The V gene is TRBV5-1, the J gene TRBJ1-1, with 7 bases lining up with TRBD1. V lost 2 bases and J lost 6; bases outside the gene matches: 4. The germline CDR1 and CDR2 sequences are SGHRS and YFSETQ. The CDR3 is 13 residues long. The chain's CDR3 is CASSFQGEAEAFF. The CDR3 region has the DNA TGCGCCAGCAGCTTCCAGGGGGAGGCTGAAGCTTTCTTT.

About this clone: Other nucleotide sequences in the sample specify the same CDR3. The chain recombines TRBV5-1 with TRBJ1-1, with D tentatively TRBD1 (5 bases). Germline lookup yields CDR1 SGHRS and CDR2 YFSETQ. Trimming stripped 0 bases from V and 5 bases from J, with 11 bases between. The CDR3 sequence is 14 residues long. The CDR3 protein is CASSLAGGGTEAFF. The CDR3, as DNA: TGCGCCAGCAGCTTGGCTGGGGGGGGGACTGAAGCTTTCTTT.

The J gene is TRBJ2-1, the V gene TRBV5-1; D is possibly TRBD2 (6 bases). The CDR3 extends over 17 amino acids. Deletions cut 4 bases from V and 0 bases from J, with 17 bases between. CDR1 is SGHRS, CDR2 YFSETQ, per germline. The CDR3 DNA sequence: TGCGCCAGCAGCGACCAAAGGAGGGGCTACTCCTACAATGAGCAGTTCTTC. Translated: CASSDQRRGYSYNEQFF.

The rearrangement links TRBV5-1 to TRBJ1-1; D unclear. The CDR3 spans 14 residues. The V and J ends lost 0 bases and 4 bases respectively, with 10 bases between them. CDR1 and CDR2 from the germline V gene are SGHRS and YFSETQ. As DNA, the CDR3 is TGCGCCAGCAGCTTGGGGTGGGCAGGCACTGAAGCTTTCTTT. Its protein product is CASSLGWAGTEAFF.

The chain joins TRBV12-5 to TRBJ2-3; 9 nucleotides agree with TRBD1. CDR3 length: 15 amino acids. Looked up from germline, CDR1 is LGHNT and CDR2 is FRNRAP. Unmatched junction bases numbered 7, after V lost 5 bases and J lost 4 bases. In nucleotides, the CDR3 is TGTGCTAGTGGTGGGACAGGGCCACGAGCAGATACGCAGTATTTT. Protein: CASGGTGPRADTQYF.

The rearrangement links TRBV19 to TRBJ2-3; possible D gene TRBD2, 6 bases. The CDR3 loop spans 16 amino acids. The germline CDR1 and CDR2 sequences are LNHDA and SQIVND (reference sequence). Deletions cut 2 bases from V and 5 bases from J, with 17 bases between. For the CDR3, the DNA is TGTGCCAGTAGTATAAGGAGGGGCTCACCTCAAGATACGCAGTATTTT. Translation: CASSIRRGSPQDTQYF. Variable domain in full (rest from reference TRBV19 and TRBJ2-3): DGGITQSPKYLFRKEGQNVTLSCEQNLNHDAMYWYRQDPGQGLRLIYYSQIVNDFQKGDIAEGYSVSREKKESFPLTVTSAQKNPTAFYLCASSIRRGSPQDTQYFGPGTRLTVL.

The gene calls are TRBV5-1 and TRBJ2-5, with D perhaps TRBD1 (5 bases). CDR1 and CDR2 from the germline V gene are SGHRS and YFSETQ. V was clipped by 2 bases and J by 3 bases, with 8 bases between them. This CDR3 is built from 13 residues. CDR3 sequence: CASSFVGEETQYF. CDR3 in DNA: TGCGCCAGCAGCTTCGTAGGGGAAGAGACCCAGTACTTC.

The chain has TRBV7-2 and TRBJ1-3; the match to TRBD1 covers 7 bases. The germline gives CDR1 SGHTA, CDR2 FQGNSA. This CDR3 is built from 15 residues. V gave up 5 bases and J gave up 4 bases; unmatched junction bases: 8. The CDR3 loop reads CASSLSGGSGNTIYF. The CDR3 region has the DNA TGTGCCAGCAGCCTCTCAGGGGGTTCCGGAAACACCATATATTTT.

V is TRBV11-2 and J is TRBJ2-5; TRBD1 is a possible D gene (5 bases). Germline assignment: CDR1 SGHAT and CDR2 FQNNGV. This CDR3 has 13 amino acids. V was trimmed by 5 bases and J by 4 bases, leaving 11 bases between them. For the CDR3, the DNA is TGTGCCAGCAGCCCTAGGACACGAGAGACCCAGTACTTC. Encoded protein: CASSPRTRETQYF.

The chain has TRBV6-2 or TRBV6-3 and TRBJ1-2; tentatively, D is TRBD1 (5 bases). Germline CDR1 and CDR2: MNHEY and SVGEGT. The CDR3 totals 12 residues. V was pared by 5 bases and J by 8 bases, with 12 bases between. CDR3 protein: CASSLQGLGYTF. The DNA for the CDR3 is TGTGCCAGCAGTCTCCAGGGTCTCGGCTACACCTTC.

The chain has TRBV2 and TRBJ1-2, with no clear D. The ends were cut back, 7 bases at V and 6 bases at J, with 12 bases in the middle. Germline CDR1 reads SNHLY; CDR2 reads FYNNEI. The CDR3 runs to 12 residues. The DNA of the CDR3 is TGTGCCAGCATGAAGAGTACGGATGGCTACACCTTC. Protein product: CASMKSTDGYTF.

The CDR3 coding sequence is TGTGCCAGTAGTGAGAGACAGGGAGGTTGGAATGAGCAGTTCTTC. Translating gives CASSERQGGWNEQFF. The chain has TRBV19 and TRBJ2-1; possible D gene TRBD1, 7 bases. Germline values: CDR1 LNHDA, CDR2 SQIVND (reference sequence). The CDR3 consists of 15 residues. V lost 5 bases and J 7 bases, leaving 18 bases between the germline ends.

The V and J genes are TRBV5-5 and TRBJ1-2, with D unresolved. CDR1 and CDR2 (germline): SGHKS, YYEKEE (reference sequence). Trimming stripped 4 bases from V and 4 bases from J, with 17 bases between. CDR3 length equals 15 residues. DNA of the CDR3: TGTGCCAGCAGCCCGGGGTTGGTACAGACCTATGGCTACACCTTC. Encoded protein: CASSPGLVQTYGYTF.

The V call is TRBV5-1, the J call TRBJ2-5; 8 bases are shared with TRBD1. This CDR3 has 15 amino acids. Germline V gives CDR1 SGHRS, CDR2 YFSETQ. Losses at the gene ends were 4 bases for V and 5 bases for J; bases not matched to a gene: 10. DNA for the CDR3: TGCGCCAGCAGCGTCGATCAGGGGGCACGGGAGACCCAGTACTTC. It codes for CASSVDQGARETQYF.

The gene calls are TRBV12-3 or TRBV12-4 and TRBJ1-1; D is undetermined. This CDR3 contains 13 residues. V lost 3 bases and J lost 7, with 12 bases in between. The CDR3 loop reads CASSFGGLGEAFF. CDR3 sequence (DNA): TGTGCCAGCAGTTTCGGAGGGCTAGGTGAAGCTTTCTTT.

The CDR3: CASSPGPDTIYF. As DNA, the CDR3 is TGTGCCAGCTCACCAGGTCCGGACACCATATATTTT. This chain joins TRBV18 and TRBJ1-3; D is uncertain. V gave up 2 bases and J gave up 8 bases, with 7 bases separating them. CDR1 is KGHSH and CDR2 is LQKENI in the germline V gene. This CDR3 is 12 amino acids long. The full variable domain, with the rest looked up from reference TRBV18 and TRBJ1-3, is NAGVMQNPRHLVRRRGQEARLRCSPMKGHSHVYWYRQLPEEGLKFMVYLQKENIIDESGMPKERFSAEFPKEGPSILRIQQVVRGDSAAYFCASSPGPDTIYFGEGSWLTVV.

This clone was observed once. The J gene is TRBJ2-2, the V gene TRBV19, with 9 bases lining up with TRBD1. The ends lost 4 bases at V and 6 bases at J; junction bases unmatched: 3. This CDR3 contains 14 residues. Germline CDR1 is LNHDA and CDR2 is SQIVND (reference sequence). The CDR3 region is CASSTYRGPGELFF. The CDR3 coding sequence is TGTGCCAGTAGTACCTACAGGGGGCCCGGGGAGCTGTTTTTT. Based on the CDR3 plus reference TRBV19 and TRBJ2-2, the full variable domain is DGGITQSPKYLFRKEGQNVTLSCEQNLNHDAMYWYRQDPGQGLRLIYYSQIVNDFQKGDIAEGYSVSREKKESFPLTVTSAQKNPTAFYLCASSTYRGPGELFFGEGSRLTVL.